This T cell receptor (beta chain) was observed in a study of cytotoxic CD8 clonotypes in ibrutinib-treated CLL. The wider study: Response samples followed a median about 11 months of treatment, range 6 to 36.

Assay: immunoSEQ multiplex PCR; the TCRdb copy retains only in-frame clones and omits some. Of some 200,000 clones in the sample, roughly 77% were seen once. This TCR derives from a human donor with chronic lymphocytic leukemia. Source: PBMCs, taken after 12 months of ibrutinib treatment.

The CDR3 is CSVEVLVQETQYF. The CDR3 coding sequence is TGCAGCGTTGAGGTCCTAGTACAAGAGACCCAGTACTTC. V gene TRBV29-1 combines with J gene TRBJ2-5; D not certain. Trimming took off 3 bases at V and 2 bases at J, with 10 bases between the two ends. Germline V gene lookup returns CDR1 SQVTM and CDR2 ANQGSEA. The CDR3 contains 13 residues. Filled out from reference TRBV29-1 and TRBJ2-5, the complete variable domain reads SAVISQKPSRDICQRGTSLTIQCQVDSQVTMMFWYRQQPGQSLTLIATANQGSEATYESGFVIDKFPISRPNLTFSTLTVSNMSPEDSSIYLCSVEVLVQETQYFGPGTRLLVL.